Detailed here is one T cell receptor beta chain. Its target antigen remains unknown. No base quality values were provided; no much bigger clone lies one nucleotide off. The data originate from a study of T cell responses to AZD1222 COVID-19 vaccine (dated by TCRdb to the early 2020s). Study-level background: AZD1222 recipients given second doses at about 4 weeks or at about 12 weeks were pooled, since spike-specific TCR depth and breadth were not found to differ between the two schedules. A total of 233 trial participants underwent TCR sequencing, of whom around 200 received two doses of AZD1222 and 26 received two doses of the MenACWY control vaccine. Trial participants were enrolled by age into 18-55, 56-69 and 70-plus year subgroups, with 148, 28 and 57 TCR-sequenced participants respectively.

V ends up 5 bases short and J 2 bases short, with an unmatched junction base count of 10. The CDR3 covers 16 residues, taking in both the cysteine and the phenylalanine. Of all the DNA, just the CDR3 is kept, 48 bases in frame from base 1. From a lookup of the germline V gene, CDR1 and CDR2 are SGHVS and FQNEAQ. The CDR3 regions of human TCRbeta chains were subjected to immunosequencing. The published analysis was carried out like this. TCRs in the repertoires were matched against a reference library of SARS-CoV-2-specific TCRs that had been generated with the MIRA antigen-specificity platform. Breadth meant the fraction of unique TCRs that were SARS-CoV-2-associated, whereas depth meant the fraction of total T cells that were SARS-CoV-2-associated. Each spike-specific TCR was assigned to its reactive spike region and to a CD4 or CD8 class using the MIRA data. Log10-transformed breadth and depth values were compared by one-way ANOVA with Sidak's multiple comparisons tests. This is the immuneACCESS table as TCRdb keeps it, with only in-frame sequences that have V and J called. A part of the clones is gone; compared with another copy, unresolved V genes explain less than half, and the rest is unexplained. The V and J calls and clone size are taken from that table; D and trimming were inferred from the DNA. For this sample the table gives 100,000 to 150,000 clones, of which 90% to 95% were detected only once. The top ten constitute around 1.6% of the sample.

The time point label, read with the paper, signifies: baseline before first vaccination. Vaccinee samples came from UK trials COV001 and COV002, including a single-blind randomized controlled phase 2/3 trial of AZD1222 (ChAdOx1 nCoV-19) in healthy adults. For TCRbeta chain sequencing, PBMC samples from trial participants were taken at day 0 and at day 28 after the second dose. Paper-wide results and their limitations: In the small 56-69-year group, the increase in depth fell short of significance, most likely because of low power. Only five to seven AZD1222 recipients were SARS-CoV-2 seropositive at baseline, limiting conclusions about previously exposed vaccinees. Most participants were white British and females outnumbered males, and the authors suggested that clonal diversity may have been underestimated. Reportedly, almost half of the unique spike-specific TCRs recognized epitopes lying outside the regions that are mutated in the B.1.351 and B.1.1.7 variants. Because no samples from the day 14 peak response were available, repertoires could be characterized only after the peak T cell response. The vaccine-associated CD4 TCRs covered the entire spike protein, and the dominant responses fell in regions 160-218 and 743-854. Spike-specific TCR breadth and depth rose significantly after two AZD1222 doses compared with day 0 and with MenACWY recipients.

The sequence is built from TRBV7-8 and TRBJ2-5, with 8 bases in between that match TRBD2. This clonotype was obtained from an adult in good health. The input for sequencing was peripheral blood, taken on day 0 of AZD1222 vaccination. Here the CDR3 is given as CASSRGSGGSQETQYF. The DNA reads TGTGCCAGCAGCCGGGGGTCGGGGGGGAGTCAAGAGACCCAGTACTTC.